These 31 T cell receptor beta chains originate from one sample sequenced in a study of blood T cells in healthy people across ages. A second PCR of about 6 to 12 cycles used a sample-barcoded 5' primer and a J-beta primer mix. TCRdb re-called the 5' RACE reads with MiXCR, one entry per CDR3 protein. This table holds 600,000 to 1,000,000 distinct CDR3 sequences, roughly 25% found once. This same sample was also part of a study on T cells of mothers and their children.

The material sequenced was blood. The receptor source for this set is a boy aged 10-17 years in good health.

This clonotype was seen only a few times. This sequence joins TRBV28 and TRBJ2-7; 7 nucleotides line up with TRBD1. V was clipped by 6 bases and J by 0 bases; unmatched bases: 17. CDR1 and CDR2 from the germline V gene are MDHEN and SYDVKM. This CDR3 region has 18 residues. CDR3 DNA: TGTGCCAGCAGCCCGCCCGATTCACAGGGGCTTAGCTCCTACGAGCAGTACTTC. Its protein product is CASSPPDSQGLSSYEQYF.

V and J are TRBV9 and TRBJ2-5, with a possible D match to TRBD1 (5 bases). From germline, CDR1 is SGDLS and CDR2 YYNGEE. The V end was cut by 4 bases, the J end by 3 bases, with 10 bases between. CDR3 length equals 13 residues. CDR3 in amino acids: CASSPAREETQYF. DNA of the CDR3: TGTGCCAGCAGCCCCGCCAGGGAAGAGACCCAGTACTTC.

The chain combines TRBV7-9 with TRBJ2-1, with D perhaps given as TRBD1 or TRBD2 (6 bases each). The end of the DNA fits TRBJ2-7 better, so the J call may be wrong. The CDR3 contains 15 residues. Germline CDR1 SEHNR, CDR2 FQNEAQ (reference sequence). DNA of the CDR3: TGTGCCAGCAGCTCAGGAGGGGGGACTGATTACGAGCAGTACTTC. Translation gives CASSSGGGTDYEQYF.

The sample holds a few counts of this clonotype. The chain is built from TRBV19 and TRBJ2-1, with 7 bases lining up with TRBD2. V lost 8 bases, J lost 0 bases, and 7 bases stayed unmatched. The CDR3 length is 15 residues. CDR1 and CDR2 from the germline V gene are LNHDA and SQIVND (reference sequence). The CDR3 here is CASGNIAGSYNEQFF. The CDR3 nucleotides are TGTGCCAGTGGGAACATAGCGGGCTCCTACAATGAGCAGTTCTTC.

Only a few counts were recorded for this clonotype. In DNA form, the CDR3 reads TGTGCCAGCAGTGAGGGGTCCGACAGCTCCTACGAGCAGTACTTC. Translation gives CASSEGSDSSYEQYF. This sequence joins TRBV6-1 and TRBJ2-7, with D possibly TRBD1 on 5 matching bases. The germline CDR1 and CDR2 sequences are MNHNS and SASEGT. CDR3 length: 15 residues. V was pared by 3 bases and J by 0 bases, with 12 bases between.

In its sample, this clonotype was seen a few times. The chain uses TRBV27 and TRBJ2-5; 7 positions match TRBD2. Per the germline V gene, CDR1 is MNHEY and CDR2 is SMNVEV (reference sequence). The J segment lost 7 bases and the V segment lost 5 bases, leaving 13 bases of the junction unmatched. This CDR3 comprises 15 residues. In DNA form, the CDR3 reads TGTGCCAGCAGTCCCAAAGCGGGGTCATCCGGGACCCAGTACTTC. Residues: CASSPKAGSSGTQYF.

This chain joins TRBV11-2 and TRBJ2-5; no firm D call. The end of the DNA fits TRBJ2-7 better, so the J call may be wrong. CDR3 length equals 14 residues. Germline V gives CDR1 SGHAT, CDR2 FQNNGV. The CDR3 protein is CASSLEVVGYEQYF. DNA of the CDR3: TGTGCCAGCAGCTTAGAGGTGGTCGGCTACGAGCAGTACTTC.

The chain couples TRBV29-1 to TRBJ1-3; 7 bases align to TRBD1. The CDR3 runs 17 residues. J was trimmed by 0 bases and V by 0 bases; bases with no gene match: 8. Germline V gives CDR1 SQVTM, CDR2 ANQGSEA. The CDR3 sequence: CSVEETTGHSSGNTIYF. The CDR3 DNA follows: TGCAGCGTTGAAGAGACGACAGGGCATAGCTCTGGAAACACCATATATTTT.

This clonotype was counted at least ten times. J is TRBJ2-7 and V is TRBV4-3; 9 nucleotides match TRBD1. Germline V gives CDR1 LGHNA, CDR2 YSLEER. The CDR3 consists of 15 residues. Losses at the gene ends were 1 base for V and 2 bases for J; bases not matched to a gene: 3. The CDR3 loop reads CASSQGTGGPYEQYF. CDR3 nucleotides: TGCGCCAGCAGCCAAGGAACAGGGGGCCCCTACGAGCAGTACTTC.

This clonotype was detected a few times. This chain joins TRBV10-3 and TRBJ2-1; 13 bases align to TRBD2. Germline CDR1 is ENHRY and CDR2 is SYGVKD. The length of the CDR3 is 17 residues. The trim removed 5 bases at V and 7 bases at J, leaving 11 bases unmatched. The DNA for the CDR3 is TGTGCCATCAGTAACCCTATGGGACTAGCGGGGCGAAATGAGCAGTTCTTC. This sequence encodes CAISNPMGLAGRNEQFF.

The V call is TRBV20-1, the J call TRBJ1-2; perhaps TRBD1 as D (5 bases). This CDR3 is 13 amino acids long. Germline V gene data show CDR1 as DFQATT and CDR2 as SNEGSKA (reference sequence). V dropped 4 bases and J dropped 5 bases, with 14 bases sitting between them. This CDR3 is CSAKDWGGYGYTF. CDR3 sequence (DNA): TGCAGTGCTAAAGACTGGGGGGGGTATGGCTACACCTTC.

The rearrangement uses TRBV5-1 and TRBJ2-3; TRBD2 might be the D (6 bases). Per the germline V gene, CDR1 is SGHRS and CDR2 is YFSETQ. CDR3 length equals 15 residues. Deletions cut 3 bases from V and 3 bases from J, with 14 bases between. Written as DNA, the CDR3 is TGCGCCAGCAGCTATCTAGCGACTCTAACAGATACGCAGTATTTT. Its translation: CASSYLATLTDTQYF.

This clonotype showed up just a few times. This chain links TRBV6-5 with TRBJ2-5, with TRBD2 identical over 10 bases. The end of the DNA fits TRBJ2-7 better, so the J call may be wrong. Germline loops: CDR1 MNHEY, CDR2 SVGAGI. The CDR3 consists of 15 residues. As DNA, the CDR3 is TGTGCCAGCAGTTCCGGGACTAGCGCCTCCTACGAGCAGTACTTC. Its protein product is CASSSGTSASYEQYF.

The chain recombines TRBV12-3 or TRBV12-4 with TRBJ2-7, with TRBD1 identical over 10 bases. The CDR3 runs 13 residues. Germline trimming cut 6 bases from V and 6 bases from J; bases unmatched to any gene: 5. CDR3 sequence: CASRLTGGAEQYF. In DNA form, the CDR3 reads TGTGCCAGCAGATTGACAGGGGGCGCCGAGCAGTACTTC.

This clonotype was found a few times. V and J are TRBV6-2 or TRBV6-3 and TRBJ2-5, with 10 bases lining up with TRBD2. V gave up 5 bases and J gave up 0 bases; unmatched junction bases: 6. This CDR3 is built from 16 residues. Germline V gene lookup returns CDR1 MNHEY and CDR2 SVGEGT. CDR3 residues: CASSPELAGHQETQYF. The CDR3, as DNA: TGTGCCAGCAGTCCCGAACTAGCGGGGCACCAAGAGACCCAGTACTTC.

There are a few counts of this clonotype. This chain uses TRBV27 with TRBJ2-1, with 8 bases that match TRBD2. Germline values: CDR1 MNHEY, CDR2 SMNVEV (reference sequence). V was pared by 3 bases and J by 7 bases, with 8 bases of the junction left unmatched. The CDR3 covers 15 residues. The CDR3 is CASSFISGTRNEQFF. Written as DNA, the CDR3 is TGTGCCAGCAGTTTCATTTCGGGGACTAGGAATGAGCAGTTCTTC.

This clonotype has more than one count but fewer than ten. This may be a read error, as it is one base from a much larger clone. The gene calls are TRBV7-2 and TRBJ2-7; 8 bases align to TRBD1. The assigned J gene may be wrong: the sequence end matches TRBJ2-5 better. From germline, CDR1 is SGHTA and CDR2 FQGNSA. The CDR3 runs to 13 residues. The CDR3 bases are TGTGCCAGCAGCTTACAGGGGGCGGGGACCCAGTACTTC. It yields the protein CASSLQGAGTQYF.

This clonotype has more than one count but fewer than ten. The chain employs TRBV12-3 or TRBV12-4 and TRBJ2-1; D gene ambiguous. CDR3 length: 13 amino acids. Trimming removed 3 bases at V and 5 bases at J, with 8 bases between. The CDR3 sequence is CASSFWLNNEQFF. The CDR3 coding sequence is TGTGCCAGCAGTTTTTGGCTCAACAATGAGCAGTTCTTC.

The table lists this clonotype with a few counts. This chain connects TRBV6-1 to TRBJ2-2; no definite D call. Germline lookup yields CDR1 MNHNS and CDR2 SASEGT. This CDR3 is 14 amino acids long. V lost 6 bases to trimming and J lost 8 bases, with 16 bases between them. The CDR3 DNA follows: TGTGCCAGCAGATCGACGGCAGAGTGGGGGGAGCTGTTTTTT. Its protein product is CASRSTAEWGELFF.

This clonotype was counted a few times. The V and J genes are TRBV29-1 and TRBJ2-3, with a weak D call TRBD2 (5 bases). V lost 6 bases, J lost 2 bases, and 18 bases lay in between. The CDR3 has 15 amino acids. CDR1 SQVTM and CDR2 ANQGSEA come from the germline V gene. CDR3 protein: CSVNLPSGNTDTQYF. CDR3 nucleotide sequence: TGCAGCGTCAACCTTCCCTCCGGGAACACAGATACGCAGTATTTT.

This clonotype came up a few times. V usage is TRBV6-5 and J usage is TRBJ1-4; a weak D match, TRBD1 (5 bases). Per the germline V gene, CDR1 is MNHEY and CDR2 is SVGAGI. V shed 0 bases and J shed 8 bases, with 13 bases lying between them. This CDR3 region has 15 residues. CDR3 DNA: TGTGCCAGCAGTTACTCGATCAGGGTTGGCGAAAAACTGTTTTTT. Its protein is CASSYSIRVGEKLFF.

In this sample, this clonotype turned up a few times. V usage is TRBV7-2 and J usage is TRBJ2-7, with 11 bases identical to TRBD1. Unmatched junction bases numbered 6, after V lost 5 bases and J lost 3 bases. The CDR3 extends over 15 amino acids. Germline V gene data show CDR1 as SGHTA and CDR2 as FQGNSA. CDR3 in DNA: TGTGCCAGCAGCCCCTGGGGGACAGGGGGCTACGAGCAGTACTTC. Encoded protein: CASSPWGTGGYEQYF.

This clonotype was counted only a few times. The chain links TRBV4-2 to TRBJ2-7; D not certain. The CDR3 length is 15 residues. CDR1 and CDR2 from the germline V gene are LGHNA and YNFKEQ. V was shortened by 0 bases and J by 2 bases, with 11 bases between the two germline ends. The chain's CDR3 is CASSQDRPNPYEQYF. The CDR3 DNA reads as TGTGCCAGCAGCCAAGACAGGCCGAATCCCTACGAGCAGTACTTC.

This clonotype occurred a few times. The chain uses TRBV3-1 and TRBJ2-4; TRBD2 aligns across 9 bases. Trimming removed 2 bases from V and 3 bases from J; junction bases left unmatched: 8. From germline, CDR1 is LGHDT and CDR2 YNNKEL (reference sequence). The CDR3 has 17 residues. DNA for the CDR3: TGTGCCAGCAGCCAACCCCCCATAGCGGGAGTCAAAAACATTCAGTACTTC. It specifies CASSQPPIAGVKNIQYF.

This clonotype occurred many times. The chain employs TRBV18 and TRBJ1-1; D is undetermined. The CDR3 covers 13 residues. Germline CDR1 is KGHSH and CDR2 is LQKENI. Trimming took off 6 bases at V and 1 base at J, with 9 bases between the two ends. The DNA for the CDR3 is TGTGCCAGCTCCCGCGGCCGGAACACTGAAGCTTTCTTT. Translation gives CASSRGRNTEAFF.

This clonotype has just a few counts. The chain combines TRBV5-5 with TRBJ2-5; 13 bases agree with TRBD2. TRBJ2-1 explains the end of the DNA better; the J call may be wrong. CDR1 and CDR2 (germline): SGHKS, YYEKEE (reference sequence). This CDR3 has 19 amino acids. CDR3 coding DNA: TGTGCCAGCAGCTTGAGCGTCCCGGGACTAGCGGGGATTCACAATGAGCAGTTCTTC. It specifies CASSLSVPGLAGIHNEQFF.

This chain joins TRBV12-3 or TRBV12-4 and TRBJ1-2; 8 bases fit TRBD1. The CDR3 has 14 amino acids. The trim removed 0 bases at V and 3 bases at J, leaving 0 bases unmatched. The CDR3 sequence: CASSLADRDYGYTF. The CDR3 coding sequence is TGTGCCAGCAGTTTAGCGGACAGGGACTATGGCTACACCTTC.

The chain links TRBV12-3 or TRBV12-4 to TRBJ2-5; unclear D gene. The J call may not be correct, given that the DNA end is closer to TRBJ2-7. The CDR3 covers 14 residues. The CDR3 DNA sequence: TGTGCCAGCAGTTTAAATCTGCGCTCCTACGAGCAGTACTTC. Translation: CASSLNLRSYEQYF.

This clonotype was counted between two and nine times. Here the CDR3 DNA reads TGCAGCGTCCCGAGGGCAGGAGAAAGTTCTGAAGCTTTCTTT. Amino acid sequence: CSVPRAGESSEAFF. The chain uses TRBV29-1 and TRBJ1-1; the D is unclear. This CDR3 has 14 amino acids. Deletions cut 6 bases from V and 6 bases from J, with 20 bases between. From germline, CDR1 is SQVTM and CDR2 ANQGSEA.

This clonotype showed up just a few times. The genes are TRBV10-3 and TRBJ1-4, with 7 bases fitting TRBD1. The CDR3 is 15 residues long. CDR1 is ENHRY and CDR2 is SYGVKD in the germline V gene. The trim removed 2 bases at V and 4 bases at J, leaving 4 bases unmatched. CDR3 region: CAISEGTVLNEKLFF. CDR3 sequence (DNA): TGTGCCATCAGTGAGGGGACAGTCCTTAATGAAAAACTGTTTTTT.

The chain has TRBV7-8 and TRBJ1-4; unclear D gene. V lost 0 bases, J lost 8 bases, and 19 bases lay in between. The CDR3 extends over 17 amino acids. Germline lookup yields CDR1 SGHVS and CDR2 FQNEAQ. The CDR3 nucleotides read TGTGCCAGCAGCTTAGCGCAATTCTGGGGTCGAGAGGAAAAACTGTTTTTT. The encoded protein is CASSLAQFWGREEKLFF.